A single TCR beta chain is shown here with its context. This clone's antigen is unknown. Base qualities are not provided; no much larger clone lies one nucleotide away. Explained via the paper, the treatment or condition label denotes: live attenuated yellow fever vaccine strain. A standard Ficoll-Paque protocol was used to isolate PBMCs from peripheral blood. CD4 and CD8 T-cell fractions were isolated with Dynabeads CD4 and CD8 positive selection kits. TriZol was used to extract RNA from bulk PBMCs, from CD4 and CD8 fractions, and from dextramer-positive and dextramer-negative fractions. These data belong to a study of T cells after yellow fever vaccination (dated by TCRdb to between 2018 and 2020). In the study overall: The SMART-Seq v4 Ultra Low Input RNA kit was used to prepare libraries from fractions with low cell numbers. To follow T-cell clones before and after primary and booster YFV17D yellow fever vaccination, bulk TCR alpha and beta repertoires were sequenced over time. Bulk PBMC replicates and cell subsets were isolated from blood drawn at multiple timepoints before and after both primary and secondary immunization. Two healthy male donors, one aged 18 to 30 and one aged 30 to 40 years, made up the cohort. Summary of the overall study and its limitations: Because abundant contaminating clonotypes from the bulk population could be contained in FACS-sorted repertoires, computational filtering was required. Compared with the primary T-cell response, the secondary T-cell response was faster but weaker, reaching its peak on day 5 rather than on day 15. Only a couple of donors were included in the study, so the extent to which the findings can be generalized is limited. A small fraction of clonotypes appeared in both the CD4 and CD8 compartments, likely as a result of convergent recombination. Most clones expanded after primary vaccination (96% of CD4 and approximately 90% of CD8) were re-detected after the booster, suggesting that broad memory maintenance occurred.

The data were produced on an Illumina NovaSeq 6000. Synthesis of TCR cDNA relied on 5'RACE template switching, a step that introduced a universal primer site along with unique molecular identifiers. Priming of cDNA synthesis was performed from both the TCR alpha and TCR beta constant segments. Libraries were amplified in two PCR steps, with sample barcodes and sequencing adapters added in the second step. Sequencing of the libraries was done on either Illumina HiSeq 2500 (2x100 bp) or NovaSeq (2x150 bp). From the authors' description of their analysis: Reads were demultiplexed and collapsed into UMI consensus sequences with MIGEC, and V(D)J alignment was performed with MiXCR. Clonotypes responding to the vaccine were identified with edgeR on replicate PBMC samples, with the criteria of FDR below 0.01 and a log2 fold change above 5 up to day 15. Bulk clonotypes were assigned CD4 or CD8 identity according to which sequenced CD4 or CD8 repertoire held them at higher abundance. The public reads were quality trimmed at Q25 with fastp and then assembled into clones with MiXCR by TCRdb, keeping productive beta chains. Each CDR3 protein appears once, grouped with its most common genes and DNA. TCRdb's processing, not the authors', yielded these V and J calls. Present in this sample are 100,000 to 150,000 distinct CDR3 sequences, roughly 10% of which were seen just once. The ten largest clones add up to less than 40% of the sample.

The TCR was taken from a young man who received the YFV17D yellow fever vaccine. The sample in question was CD8+ T cells sorted from PBMCs, obtained on the day of the yellow fever booster vaccination.

The CDR3 reads CSVEGFGRPKETQYF. In nucleotide form, the sequence is TGCAGCGTTGAGGGGTTTGGGAGACCGAAAGAGACCCAGTACTTC. The chain employs TRBV29-1 and TRBJ2-5, and perhaps TRBD2 as D gene, on 5 matching bases. In the germline V gene, CDR1 corresponds to SQVTM and CDR2 to ANQGSEA. There are 15 amino acids in the CDR3, from cysteine to phenylalanine inclusive. Only the CDR3 DNA stays, 45 bases, in frame from base 1. V loses 3 bases, J loses 3 bases, and the germline ends lie 17 bases apart.